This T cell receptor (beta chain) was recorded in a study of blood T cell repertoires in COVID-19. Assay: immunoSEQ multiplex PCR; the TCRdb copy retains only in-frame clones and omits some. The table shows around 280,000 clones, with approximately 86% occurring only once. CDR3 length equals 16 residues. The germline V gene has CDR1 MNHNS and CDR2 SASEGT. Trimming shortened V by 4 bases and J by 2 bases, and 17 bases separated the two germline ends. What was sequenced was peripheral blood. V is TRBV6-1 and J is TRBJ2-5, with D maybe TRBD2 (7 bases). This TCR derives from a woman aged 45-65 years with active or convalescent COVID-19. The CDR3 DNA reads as TGTGCCAGCAGTGTTGCGGGGGCCTTACTACAAGAGACCCAGTACTTC. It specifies CASSVAGALLQETQYF.